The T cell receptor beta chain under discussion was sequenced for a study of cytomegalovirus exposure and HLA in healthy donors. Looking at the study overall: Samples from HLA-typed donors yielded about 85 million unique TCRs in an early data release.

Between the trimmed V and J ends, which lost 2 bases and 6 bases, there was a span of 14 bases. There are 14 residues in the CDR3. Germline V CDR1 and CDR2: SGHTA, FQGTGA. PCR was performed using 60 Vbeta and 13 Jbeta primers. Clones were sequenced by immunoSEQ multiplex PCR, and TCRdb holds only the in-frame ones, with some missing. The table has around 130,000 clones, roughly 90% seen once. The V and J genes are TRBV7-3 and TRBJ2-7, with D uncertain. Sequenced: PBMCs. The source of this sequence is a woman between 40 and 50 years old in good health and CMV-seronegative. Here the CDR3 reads CASSLVSGGPEQYF. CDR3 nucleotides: TGTGCCAGCAGCTTAGTTTCTGGTGGGCCCGAGCAGTACTTC.